This passage covers 27 T cell receptor beta chains from one sample sequenced in a study of vaccination and CD4 T cells after COVID-19. This sample's treatment: approximately nine-day PBMC culture with coronavirus spike peptide pools or control peptides (ViraFEST assay). Their antigens are not known. Oncomine TCR Beta short-read sequencing was applied to DNA from cultured CD4+ T cells. MiXCR was run by TCRdb on the PCR reads, yielding one entry per CDR3 protein. Here the sample spans about 15,000 distinct CDR3 sequences, approximately 30% being singletons. The starting material was CD4+ T cells from blood, cultured in vitro, obtained after SARS-CoV-2 vaccination. The receptor source for this set is a human donor who had recovered from COVID-19.

A few counts support this clonotype. The J gene is TRBJ2-1, the V gene TRBV4-3, with 11 bases lining up with TRBD2. From germline, CDR1 is LGHNA and CDR2 YSLEER. V lost 1 base and J lost 8; bases outside the gene matches: 4. CDR3 length: 15 amino acids. CDR3 protein: CASSQGRLAGYEQFF. The CDR3 DNA is TGCGCCAGCAGCCAAGGACGACTAGCGGGATATGAGCAGTTCTTC.

This rearrangement joins TRBV19 to TRBJ2-5; tentatively, D is TRBD2 (6 bases). This CDR3 is 15 amino acids long. The V end was cut by 6 bases, the J end by 5 bases, with 19 bases between. CDR1 is LNHDA, CDR2 SQIVND, per germline (reference sequence). This CDR3 is CASRTLGSGEETQYF. CDR3 sequence (DNA): TGTGCCAGTAGGACCTTAGGTAGCGGAGAGGAGACCCAGTACTTC.

The rearrangement links TRBV1 to TRBJ1-6; the table's D call, TRBD1, was not checked against the DNA. TRBV1 is termed a pseudogene. The CDR3 consists of 17 residues. CDR3 sequence (DNA): TGCACCAGCAGCCAGGGACAGATAAGCTCCTATAATTCACCCCTCCACTTT. This encodes CTSSQGQISSYNSPLHF.

The table lists this clonotype with a count of one. Germline is not matched at one junction end, which may reflect a read error. The rearrangement uses TRBV4-3 and TRBJ2-6; weak D call: TRBD1 (6 bases). This CDR3 contains 15 residues. Germline CDR1 reads LGHNA; CDR2 reads YSLEER. The CDR3 coding sequence is TGCGCCAGCAGCCGGCTCGGCTCTGGGGGCAACGTCCTGGCTTTC. It translates to CASSRLGSGGNVLAF.

This clonotype is medium-sized. The chain recombines TRBV7-2 with TRBJ1-1; no firm D call. There are 12 residues in the CDR3. Per the germline V gene, CDR1 is SGHTA and CDR2 is FQGNSA. The germline V and J ends were trimmed by 2 bases and 4 bases, with 5 bases remaining between them. DNA for the CDR3: TGTGCCAGCAGCTTATACGGCACTGAAGCTTTCTTT. It encodes CASSLYGTEAFF. The full variable domain, completed using reference TRBV7-2 and TRBJ1-1, is GAGVSQSPSNKVTEKGKDVELRCDPISGHTALYWYRQSLGQGLEFLIYFQGNSAPDKSGLPSDRFSAERTGGSVSTLTIQRTQQEDSAVYLCASSLYGTEAFFGQGTRLTVV.

The rearrangement joins TRBV6-2 or TRBV6-3 to TRBJ1-2, with D unclear. Trimming removed 8 bases from V and 8 bases from J, with 9 bases in between. CDR3 size: 10 residues. Germline CDR1 MNHEY, CDR2 SVGEGT. The CDR3 bases are TGTGCCAGCGGTGACAACGGCTACACCTTC. Its translation: CASGDNGYTF.

The V and J genes are TRBV7-9 and TRBJ2-2; D remains ambiguous. This CDR3 region has 14 residues. Germline CDR1 reads SEHNR; CDR2 reads FQNEAQ (reference sequence). The V and J ends lost 9 bases and 5 bases respectively, with 16 bases between them. The CDR3 DNA sequence: TGTGCCAGACCTGATCCCAGTAATACCGGGGAGCTGTTTTTT. Its protein product is CARPDPSNTGELFF.

This clonotype was seen only a few times. The DNA of the CDR3 is TGTGCCAGTAGTCCGGACAGGGCAAGCTACACCTTC. This gives the protein CASSPDRASYTF. The J gene is TRBJ1-2, the V gene TRBV19; 8 bases map to TRBD1. J was trimmed by 9 bases and V by 5 bases; bases with no gene match: 5. This CDR3 spans 12 amino acids. CDR1 LNHDA and CDR2 SQIVND come from the germline V gene (reference sequence).

This clonotype was detected only a few times. The chain combines TRBV19 with TRBJ2-6, with 11 bases matching TRBD1. V shed 4 bases and J 4 bases; nucleotides not matched to a gene: 6. This CDR3 is built from 17 residues. The V gene's germline CDR1 is LNHDA and CDR2 SQIVND (reference sequence). The CDR3 DNA reads as TGTGCCAGTAGTAAGGGACAGGGGGAGTCGGGGGCCAACGTCCTGACTTTC. Its translation: CASSKGQGESGANVLTF.

The V call is TRBV6-1, the J call TRBJ1-2; TRBD1 matches at 11 bases. The V and J ends lost 5 bases and 2 bases, in that order; junction bases with no gene match: 4. This CDR3 has 15 residues. Germline CDR1 MNHNS, CDR2 SASEGT. CDR3 in DNA: TGTGCCAGCAGTCCGCGGACAGGGGGCAACTATGGCTACACCTTC. Encoded protein: CASSPRTGGNYGYTF.

The V call is TRBV6-2 or TRBV6-3, the J call TRBJ1-5; the D is unclear. This CDR3 is 15 amino acids long. The germline CDR1 and CDR2 sequences are MNHEY and SVGEGT. Deletions cut 1 base from V and 1 base from J, with 8 bases between. The CDR3 DNA follows: TGTGCCAGCAGTTACTTGACACTAAGCAATCAGCCCCAGCATTTT. This translates into CASSYLTLSNQPQHF.

The V gene is TRBV4-3, the J gene TRBJ1-6, with TRBD1 identical over 10 bases. J gave up 12 bases and V 4 bases, and 12 bases lay outside the gene matches. CDR1 LGHNA and CDR2 YSLEER come from the germline V gene. The CDR3 length is 16 residues. The DNA for the CDR3 is TGCGCCAGCAGCCCTCGGTTGGACAGGGGGGATTTACCCCTCCACTTT. This encodes CASSPRLDRGDLPLHF.

The chain links TRBV5-7 to TRBJ1-2, with D hard to call. TRBV5-7 is an open reading frame, and its role is uncertain. The CDR3 extends over 11 amino acids. V was pared by 3 bases and J by 6 bases, with 6 bases between. CDR3 coding DNA: TGTGCCAGCAGCTCAGGCGATGGCTACACCTTC. Protein: CASSSGDGYTF.

The sample holds a few counts of this clonotype. Here the CDR3 reads CASISLPPSGRERGTDTQYF. DNA of the CDR3: TGTGCCAGCATCTCCCTACCCCCTAGCGGGAGGGAAAGGGGCACAGATACGCAGTATTTT. The chain employs TRBV28 and TRBJ2-3; TRBD2 aligns across 12 bases. The CDR3 sequence is 20 residues long. Germline values: CDR1 MDHEN, CDR2 SYDVKM. Losses at the gene ends were 7 bases for V and 1 base for J; bases not matched to a gene: 18.

The table lists this clonotype with a few counts. The CDR3 sequence is CSARGPQQYF. CDR3 nucleotide sequence: TGCAGTGCTAGGGGACCCCAGCAGTACTTC. The gene calls are TRBV20-1 and TRBJ2-7; D might be TRBD1 or TRBD2, each matching 5 bases. The CDR3 loop spans 10 amino acids. The germline V gene encodes CDR1 DFQATT and CDR2 SNEGSKA (reference sequence). Deletions cut 3 bases from V and 8 bases from J, with 8 bases between.

This clonotype showed up just a few times. The chain uses TRBV6-5 and TRBJ2-5, with D unclear. This CDR3 region has 15 residues. V shed 0 bases and J shed 0 bases, with 8 bases lying between them. Germline CDR1 is MNHEY and CDR2 is SVGAGI. The CDR3 here is CASSYSPEYQETQYF. The CDR3 nucleotides are TGTGCCAGCAGTTACTCCCCGGAGTACCAAGAGACCCAGTACTTC.

In this sample, this clonotype turned up a few times. The gene calls are TRBV27 and TRBJ1-5, with TRBD1 as a possible D gene (6 bases). CDR1 and CDR2 (germline): MNHEY, SMNVEV (reference sequence). V lost 3 bases, J lost 1 base, and 16 bases lay in between. The CDR3 runs to 17 residues. The CDR3 loop reads CASSFSRQVGSNQPQHF. The CDR3 bases are TGTGCCAGCAGTTTCTCGAGACAGGTTGGGAGCAATCAGCCCCAGCATTTT.

The chain recombines TRBV9 with TRBJ1-2; a possible D gene is TRBD1 (6 bases). Germline assignment: CDR1 SGDLS and CDR2 YYNGEE. Trimming removed 5 bases at V and 4 bases at J, with 18 bases between. CDR3 length: 15 amino acids. In nucleotides, the CDR3 is TGTGCCAGCAGTGATCTTTTCAGGGGAGGCTATGGCTACACCTTC. As protein: CASSDLFRGGYGYTF.

The V gene is TRBV20-1, the J gene TRBJ2-7, with a possible D match to TRBD2 (6 bases). V lost 3 bases and J 6 bases, leaving 18 bases between the germline ends. In germline, CDR1 is DFQATT, CDR2 SNEGSKA (reference sequence). This CDR3 region has 14 residues. This CDR3 is CSARFSGANSEQYF. The DNA for the CDR3 is TGCAGTGCTAGGTTTAGCGGAGCCAATTCCGAGCAGTACTTC.

The chain couples TRBV27 to TRBJ2-7, with 7 nucleotides matching TRBD1. Germline CDR1 reads MNHEY; CDR2 reads SMNVEV (reference sequence). With 6 bases clipped from V and 0 bases from J, the junction kept 2 bases outside the gene matches. This CDR3 has 13 amino acids. The CDR3 sequence is CASRTGVSYEQYF. In nucleotides, the CDR3 is TGTGCCAGCAGAACAGGGGTCTCCTACGAGCAGTACTTC.

This clonotype is medium-sized. The rearrangement links TRBV6-5 to TRBJ1-6; 10 bases align to TRBD1. CDR1 is MNHEY, CDR2 SVGAGI, per germline. The CDR3 consists of 14 residues. Trimming cost V 4 bases and J 7 bases; bases outside gene matches: 1. CDR3 region: CASSLDRGNSPLHF. DNA for the CDR3: TGTGCCAGCAGTTTGGACAGGGGGAATTCACCCCTCCACTTT.

This chain connects TRBV20-1 to TRBJ2-7, with 12 positions matching TRBD1. CDR1 and CDR2 from the germline V gene are DFQATT and SNEGSKA (reference sequence). With V trimmed by 5 bases and J by 6 bases, 5 bases remained unmatched. The length of the CDR3 is 13 residues. The CDR3 nucleotides read TGCAGTGCTCGGGACAGGGGGCGTCTCGAGCAGTACTTC. The encoded protein is CSARDRGRLEQYF.

This clonotype was observed a handful of times. V is TRBV20-1 and J is TRBJ1-3, with D uncertain. The length of the CDR3 is 14 residues. CDR1 and CDR2 (germline): DFQATT, SNEGSKA (reference sequence). V lost 2 bases and J lost 4, with 12 bases in between. Here the CDR3 DNA reads TGCAGTGCTAGACGAGAGTTTTTGGGAAACACCATATATTTT. This codes for CSARREFLGNTIYF.

J is TRBJ2-7 and V is TRBV6-2 or TRBV6-3, with a weak D call TRBD2 (7 bases). The V end was cut by 7 bases, the J end by 2 bases, with 18 bases between. The CDR3 consists of 15 residues. Looked up from germline, CDR1 is MNHEY and CDR2 is SVGEGT. In DNA, the CDR3 is TGTGCCAGCAATTCCTCGGGGGGCGGAACCTACGAGCAGTACTTC. As protein: CASNSSGGGTYEQYF.

The rearrangement joins TRBV20-1 to TRBJ2-1; D may be TRBD1 or TRBD2 (5 bases each). Germline lookup yields CDR1 DFQATT and CDR2 SNEGSKA (reference sequence). The CDR3 runs to 14 residues. With 6 bases removed from V and 9 bases from J, the gap between germline ends came to 21 bases. As DNA, the CDR3 is TGCAGTGCCACGCTCGGGACGCCCCCCGGTGAGCAGTTCTTC. This encodes CSATLGTPPGEQFF.

In its sample, this clonotype was seen a few times. J is TRBJ2-7 and V is TRBV28; 7 nucleotides align to TRBD1. The germline CDR1 and CDR2 sequences are MDHEN and SYDVKM. V shed 4 bases, J shed 2 bases, and the junction held 14 bases outside the gene matches. There are 17 residues in the CDR3. CDR3: CASSSHPPQGTTYEQYF. CDR3 sequence (DNA): TGTGCCAGCAGTTCACATCCCCCACAGGGGACCACCTACGAGCAGTACTTC.

The chain carries TRBV4-1 and TRBJ2-1; D may be TRBD1 (5 bases). The V gene's germline CDR1 is MGHRA and CDR2 YSYEKL. Trimming pared 0 bases from V and 4 bases from J, leaving 13 bases between. The CDR3 covers 16 residues. CDR3 in DNA: TGCGCCAGCAGCCAAGAAGGCAGGGTTTCGTACAATGAGCAGTTCTTC. This sequence encodes CASSQEGRVSYNEQFF.